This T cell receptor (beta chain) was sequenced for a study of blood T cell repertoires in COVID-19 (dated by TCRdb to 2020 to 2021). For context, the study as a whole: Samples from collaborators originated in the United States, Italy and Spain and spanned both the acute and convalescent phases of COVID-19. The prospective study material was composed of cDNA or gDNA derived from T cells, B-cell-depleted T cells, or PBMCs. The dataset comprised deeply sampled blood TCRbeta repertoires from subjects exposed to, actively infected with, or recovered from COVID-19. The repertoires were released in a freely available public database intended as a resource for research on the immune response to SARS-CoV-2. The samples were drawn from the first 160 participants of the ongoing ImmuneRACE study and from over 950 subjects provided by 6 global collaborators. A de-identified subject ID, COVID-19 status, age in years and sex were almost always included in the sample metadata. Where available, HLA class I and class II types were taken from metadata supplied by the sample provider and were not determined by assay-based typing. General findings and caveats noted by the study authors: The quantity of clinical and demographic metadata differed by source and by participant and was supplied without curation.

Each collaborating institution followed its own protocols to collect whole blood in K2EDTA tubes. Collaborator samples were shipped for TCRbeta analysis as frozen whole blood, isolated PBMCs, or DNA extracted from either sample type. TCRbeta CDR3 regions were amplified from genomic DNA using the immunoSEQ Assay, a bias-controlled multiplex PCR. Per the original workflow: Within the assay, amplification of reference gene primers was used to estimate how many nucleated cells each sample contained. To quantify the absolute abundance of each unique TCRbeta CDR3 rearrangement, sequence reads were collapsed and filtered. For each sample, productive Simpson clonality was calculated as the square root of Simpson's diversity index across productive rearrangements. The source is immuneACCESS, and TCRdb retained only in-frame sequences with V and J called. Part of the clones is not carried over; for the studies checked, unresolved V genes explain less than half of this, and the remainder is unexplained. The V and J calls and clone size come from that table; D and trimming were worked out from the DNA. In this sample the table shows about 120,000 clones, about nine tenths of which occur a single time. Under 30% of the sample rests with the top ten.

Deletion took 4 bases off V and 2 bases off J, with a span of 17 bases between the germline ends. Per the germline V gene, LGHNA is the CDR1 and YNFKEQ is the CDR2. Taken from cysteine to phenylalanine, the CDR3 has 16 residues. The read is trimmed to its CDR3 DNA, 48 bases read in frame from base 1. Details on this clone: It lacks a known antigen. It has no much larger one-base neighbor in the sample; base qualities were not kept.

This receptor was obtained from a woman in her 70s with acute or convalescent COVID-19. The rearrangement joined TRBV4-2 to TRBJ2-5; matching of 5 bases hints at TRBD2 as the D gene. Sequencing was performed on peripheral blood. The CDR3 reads CASSPTSFRSQETQYF. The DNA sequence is TGTGCCAGCAGCCCCACTAGTTTTCGGAGTCAAGAGACCCAGTACTTC.